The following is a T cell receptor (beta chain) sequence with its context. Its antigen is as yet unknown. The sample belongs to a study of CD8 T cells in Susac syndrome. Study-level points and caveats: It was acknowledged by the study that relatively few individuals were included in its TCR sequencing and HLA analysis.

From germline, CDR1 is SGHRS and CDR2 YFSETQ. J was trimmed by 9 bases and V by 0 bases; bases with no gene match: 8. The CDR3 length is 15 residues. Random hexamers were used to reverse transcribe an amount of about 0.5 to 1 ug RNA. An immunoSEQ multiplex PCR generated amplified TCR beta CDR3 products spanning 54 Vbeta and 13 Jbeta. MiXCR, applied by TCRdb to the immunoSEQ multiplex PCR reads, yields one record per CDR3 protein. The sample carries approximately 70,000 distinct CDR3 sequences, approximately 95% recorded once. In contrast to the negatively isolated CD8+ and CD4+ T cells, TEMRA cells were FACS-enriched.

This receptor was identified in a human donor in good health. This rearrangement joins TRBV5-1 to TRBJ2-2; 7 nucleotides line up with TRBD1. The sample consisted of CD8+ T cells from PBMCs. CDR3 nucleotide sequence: TGCGCCAGCAGCTTGGATAGGGGGCTGAGCCGGGAGCTGTTTTTT. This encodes CASSLDRGLSRELFF.